This T cell receptor (beta chain) appears in the sequencing data of a study of T cell responses to AZD1222 COVID-19 vaccine (dated by TCRdb to the early 2020s). Turning to the overall study: Because spike-specific TCR depth and breadth did not differ between the two schedules, AZD1222 recipients who got a second dose at roughly 4 weeks were pooled with those who got a second dose at roughly 12 weeks. TCR sequencing was performed for roughly 250 trial participants, of whom 200 to 210 were given two doses of AZD1222 and 26 were given two doses of MenACWY control vaccine. Trial participants were enrolled into age subgroups of 18-55, 56-69 and 70-plus years, which contained 148, 28 and 57 TCR-sequenced participants, respectively. What the research found in general, with its limitations: Conclusions about previously exposed vaccinees are limited, since just a handful of AZD1222 recipients were seropositive for SARS-CoV-2 at baseline. The 56-69-year group was small, and its depth increase did not reach significance, likely because of low power. No day 14 peak-response samples were available, so repertoires were characterized only after the peak T cell response. Reportedly, almost half of the unique spike-specific TCRs recognized epitopes lying outside the regions that are mutated in the B.1.351 and B.1.1.7 variants. Most participants were white British and females outnumbered males, and the authors suggested that clonal diversity may have been underestimated. Spike-specific TCR breadth and depth rose significantly after two AZD1222 doses compared with day 0 and with MenACWY recipients. The vaccine-associated CD4 TCRs covered the entire spike protein, and the dominant responses fell in regions 160-218 and 743-854.

The CDR3 regions of human TCRbeta chains were analyzed by immunosequencing. In the original analysis: TCRs in the repertoires were compared against a reference library of SARS-CoV-2-specific TCRs that had been generated with the MIRA antigen-specificity platform. Breadth meant the fraction of unique TCRs that were SARS-CoV-2-associated, whereas depth meant the fraction of total T cells that were SARS-CoV-2-associated. Using the MIRA data, each spike-specific TCR was assigned both to the spike region to which the TCR was reactive and to a CD4 or CD8 class. Log10-transformed breadth and depth values were compared by one-way ANOVA with Sidak's multiple comparisons tests. Sourced from immuneACCESS, this table was stored by TCRdb with only in-frame sequences that have V and J called. A share of the clones is absent; for the studies checked, an unresolved V gene accounts for under half, and the remainder has no known explanation. The V and J calls and clone size come from that table; D and trimming were worked out from the DNA. Here the sample has some 120,000 clones; about 90% occur a single time. 6.5% to 9% of the sample rests with the top ten.

Sample time point, as interpreted from the label and publication: baseline before first vaccination. Samples from vaccinated people were obtained from the UK trials COV001 and COV002, which included a single-blind randomized controlled phase 2/3 trial of AZD1222 (ChAdOx1 nCoV-19) in healthy adults. For TCRbeta chain sequencing, PBMC samples from trial participants were taken at day 0 and at day 28 after the second dose. The germline V gene sets CDR1 to SGHNT and CDR2 to YENEEA. The germline ends are 6 bases apart after V is trimmed by 3 bases and J by 5 bases. The cysteine opens and the phenylalanine closes a CDR3 of 12 amino acids. The read is trimmed to its CDR3 DNA, 36 bases read in frame from base 1. As regards this clone: Its binding antigen is unknown. There are no base qualities to consult, and no much larger clone falls within one base.

The sequence derives from an adult in good health. The material sequenced was peripheral blood, taken on day 0 of AZD1222 vaccination. The rearrangement joined TRBV11-3 to TRBJ2-3, with the D gene not confidently named. The CDR3 amino acid sequence is: CASSFEGDTQYF. The nucleotides are TGTGCCAGCAGCTTCGAAGGAGATACGCAGTATTTT.